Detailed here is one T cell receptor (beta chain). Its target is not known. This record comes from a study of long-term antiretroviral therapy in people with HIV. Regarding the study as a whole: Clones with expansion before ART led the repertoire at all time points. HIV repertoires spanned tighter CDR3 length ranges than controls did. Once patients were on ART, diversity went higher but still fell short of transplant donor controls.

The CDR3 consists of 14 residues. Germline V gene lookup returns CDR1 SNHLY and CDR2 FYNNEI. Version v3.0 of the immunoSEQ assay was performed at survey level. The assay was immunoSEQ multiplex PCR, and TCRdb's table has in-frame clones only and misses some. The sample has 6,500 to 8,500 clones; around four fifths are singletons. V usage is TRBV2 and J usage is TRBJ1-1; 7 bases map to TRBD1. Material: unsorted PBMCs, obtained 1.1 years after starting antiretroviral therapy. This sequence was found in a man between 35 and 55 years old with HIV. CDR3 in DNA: TGTGCTTCCCTCGAACGGACAGGGAACACTGAAGCTTTCTTT. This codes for CASLERTGNTEAFF.